The rows below give T cell receptor beta chains drawn from one sample of a study of blood T cell repertoires in COVID-19. Method: immunoSEQ multiplex PCR; TCRdb's copy keeps in-frame clones and lacks some. The table includes 150,000 to 200,000 clones, about 85% detected once. Sequencing was carried out using peripheral blood. The receptors stem from a human donor with acute or convalescent COVID-19. The donor label of this sample is uncertain. Both conserved end residues are part of each CDR3.

v_gene: TRBV28
CDR3aa: CASSSPRGRASNQPQHF

v_gene: TRBV7-2
CDR3aa: CASSQGTGRGTDTQYF

v_gene: TRBV2
CDR3aa: CASSVGTLSYEQYF

v_gene: TRBV4-3
CDR3aa: CASSLGTESYEQYF

v_gene: TRBV6-5
CDR3aa: CASNPGQGSGGYTF

v_gene: TRBV4-3
CDR3aa: CASSQPGQGANGYTF

v_gene: TRBV5-6
CDR3aa: CASSLVAGEHYGYTF

v_gene: TRBV14
CDR3aa: CASSRQRQQGAEAFF

v_gene: TRBV7-9
CDR3aa: CASSPPGYEQYF

v_gene: TRBV19
CDR3aa: CASTPGQTSNEKLFF

v_gene: TRBV27
CDR3aa: CASSSGRETQYF

v_gene: TRBV18
CDR3aa: CASSPPQGDSPLHF

v_gene: TRBV7-8
CDR3aa: CASSARGKRSEAFF

v_gene: TRBV11-3
CDR3aa: CASSRQGALTYNSPLHF

v_gene: TRBV7-3
CDR3aa: CASSLQGLAYNEQFF

v_gene: TRBV12-3/TRBV12-4
CDR3aa: CASSPRMNEKLFF

v_gene: TRBV2
CDR3aa: CASSGQLNTEAFF

v_gene: TRBV7-2
CDR3aa: CASSSQGPYGSYNEQFF

v_gene: TRBV11-2
CDR3aa: CASNKGTYNEQFF

v_gene: TRBV6-4
CDR3aa: CASSDGRQDPSGNTIYF

v_gene: TRBV4-2
CDR3aa: CASRAGTSTEAFF

v_gene: TRBV3-1/TRBV3-2
CDR3aa: CASSQNVLAFF

v_gene: TRBV2
CDR3aa: CASSERGPELSSTDTQYF

v_gene: TRBV30
CDR3aa: CAWSSTINTEAFF

v_gene: TRBV5-6
CDR3aa: CASSLGDRPYEQYF

v_gene: TRBV6-5
CDR3aa: CASSYSGTGGPYEQYF

v_gene: TRBV28
CDR3aa: CASSLGLLTAYEQYF

v_gene: TRBV9
CDR3aa: CASRSGQAGELFF

v_gene: TRBV6-5
CDR3aa: CASSYSRQSSYEQYF

v_gene: TRBV7-3
CDR3aa: CASSLGDKQFF

v_gene: TRBV3-1/TRBV3-2
CDR3aa: CASSRGLRTGHYGYTF

v_gene: TRBV30
CDR3aa: CAWSVSRNTGELFF

v_gene: TRBV3-1/TRBV3-2
CDR3aa: CASSVGGRPYYEQYF

v_gene: TRBV5-1
CDR3aa: CASSLDRGNQPQHF

v_gene: TRBV4-3
CDR3aa: CASSQDRGSVYNEQFF

v_gene: TRBV7-9
CDR3aa: CASSLVAGGNTEAFF

v_gene: TRBV30
CDR3aa: CAWSVLNQETQYF

v_gene: TRBV3-1/TRBV3-2
CDR3aa: CASSQNGIKMFF

v_gene: TRBV7-8
CDR3aa: CASSPSANTEAFF

v_gene: TRBV4-1
CDR3aa: CASSQTTNTEAFF

v_gene: TRBV19
CDR3aa: CASSSGGRSYNEQFF

v_gene: TRBV2
CDR3aa: CASSETWGGQPQHF

v_gene: TRBV18
CDR3aa: CASSPEGSYNSPLHF

v_gene: TRBV2
CDR3aa: CASSGGDRGLTEAFF

v_gene: TRBV5-3
CDR3aa: CARSFMGQVNTEAFF

v_gene: TRBV7-2
CDR3aa: CASSFRGTGGGGTEAFF

v_gene: TRBV25-1
CDR3aa: CASRPGAYEQYF

v_gene: TRBV2
CDR3aa: CAGTGTSVSTQYF

v_gene: TRBV7-9
CDR3aa: CASSLVTGANSYNSPLHF

v_gene: TRBV7-7
CDR3aa: CASTPIGTGRTTEAFF

v_gene: TRBV23-1
CDR3aa: CASSAAGTEAFF

v_gene: TRBV2
CDR3aa: CATLLGGDRVYEQYF

v_gene: TRBV5-4
CDR3aa: CASSLGTATGGTNYGYTF

v_gene: TRBV29-1
CDR3aa: CSAGATDTQYF

v_gene: TRBV4-1
CDR3aa: CASSQRDSPPGNTIYF

v_gene: TRBV5-6
CDR3aa: CASSLISGGPDTQYF